This T cell receptor (beta chain) was recorded in a study of blood T cell repertoires in COVID-19. Here immunoSEQ multiplex PCR was the method, and the copy in TCRdb shows in-frame clones only, minus some. Of 190,000 or so clones in the sample, around 87% are singletons; the top ten hold 0.88%. The V and J ends lost 3 bases and 5 bases, in that order; junction bases with no gene match: 4. The germline V gene has CDR1 SGHRS and CDR2 YFSETQ. CDR3 length equals 13 residues. The gene calls are TRBV5-1 and TRBJ2-5; 7 bases match TRBD1. Sample: peripheral blood. The TCR originated in a woman aged 18-35 years who had recovered from COVID-19. The CDR3 loop reads CASSSTGTETQYF. For the CDR3, the DNA is TGCGCCAGCAGCTCGACAGGGACGGAGACCCAGTACTTC.